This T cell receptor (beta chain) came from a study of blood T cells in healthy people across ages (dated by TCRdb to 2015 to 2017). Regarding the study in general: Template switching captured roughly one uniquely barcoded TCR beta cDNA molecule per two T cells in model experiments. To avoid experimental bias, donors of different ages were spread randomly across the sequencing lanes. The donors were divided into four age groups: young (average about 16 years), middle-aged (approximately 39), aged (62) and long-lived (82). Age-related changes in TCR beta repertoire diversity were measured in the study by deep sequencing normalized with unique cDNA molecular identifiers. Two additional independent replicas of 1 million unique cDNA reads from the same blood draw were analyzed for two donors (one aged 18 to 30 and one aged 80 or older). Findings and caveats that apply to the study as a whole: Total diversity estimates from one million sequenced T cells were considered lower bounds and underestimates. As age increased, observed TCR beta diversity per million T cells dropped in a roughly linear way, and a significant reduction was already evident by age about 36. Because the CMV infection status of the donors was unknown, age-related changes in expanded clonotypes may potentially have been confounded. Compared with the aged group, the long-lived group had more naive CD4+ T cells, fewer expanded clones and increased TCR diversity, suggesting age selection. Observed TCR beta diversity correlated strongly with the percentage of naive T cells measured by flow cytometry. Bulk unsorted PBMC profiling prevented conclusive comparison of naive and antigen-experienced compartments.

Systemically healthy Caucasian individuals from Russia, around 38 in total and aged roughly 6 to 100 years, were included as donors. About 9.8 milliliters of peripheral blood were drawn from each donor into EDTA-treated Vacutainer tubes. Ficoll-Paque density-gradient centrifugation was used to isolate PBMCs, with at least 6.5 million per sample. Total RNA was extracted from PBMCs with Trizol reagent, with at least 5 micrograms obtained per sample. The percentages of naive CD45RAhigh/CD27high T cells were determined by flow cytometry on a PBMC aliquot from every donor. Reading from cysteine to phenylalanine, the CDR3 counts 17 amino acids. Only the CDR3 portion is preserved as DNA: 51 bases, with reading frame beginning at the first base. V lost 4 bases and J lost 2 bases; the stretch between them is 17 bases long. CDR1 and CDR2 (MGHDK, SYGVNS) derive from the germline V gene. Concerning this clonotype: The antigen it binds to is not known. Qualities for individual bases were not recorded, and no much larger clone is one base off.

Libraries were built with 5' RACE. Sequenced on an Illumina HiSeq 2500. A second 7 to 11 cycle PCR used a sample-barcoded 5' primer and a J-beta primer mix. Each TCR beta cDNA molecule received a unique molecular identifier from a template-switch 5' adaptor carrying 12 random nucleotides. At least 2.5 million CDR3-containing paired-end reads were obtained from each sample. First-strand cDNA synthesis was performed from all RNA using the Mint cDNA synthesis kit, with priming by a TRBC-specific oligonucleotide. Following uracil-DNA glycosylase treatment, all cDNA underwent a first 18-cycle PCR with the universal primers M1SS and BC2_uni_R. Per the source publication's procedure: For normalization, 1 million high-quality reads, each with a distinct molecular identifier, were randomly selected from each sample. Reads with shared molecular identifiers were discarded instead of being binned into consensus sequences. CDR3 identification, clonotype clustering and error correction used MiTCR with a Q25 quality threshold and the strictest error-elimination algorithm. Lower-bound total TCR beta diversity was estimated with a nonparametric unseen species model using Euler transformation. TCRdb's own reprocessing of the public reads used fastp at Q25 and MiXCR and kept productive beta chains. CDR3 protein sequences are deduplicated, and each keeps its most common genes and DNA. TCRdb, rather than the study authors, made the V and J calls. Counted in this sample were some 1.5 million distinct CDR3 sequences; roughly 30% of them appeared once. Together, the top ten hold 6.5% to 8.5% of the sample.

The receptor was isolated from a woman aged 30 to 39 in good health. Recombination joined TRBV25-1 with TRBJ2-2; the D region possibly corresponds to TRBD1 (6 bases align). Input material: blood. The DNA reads TGTGCCAGCAGTGCCCCGAAGGGGGTTGATAACACCGGGGAGCTGTTTTTT. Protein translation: CASSAPKGVDNTGELFF.